This T cell receptor (beta chain) is drawn from a study of T-cell memory formation after mild COVID-19. TCRdb passed the 5' RACE reads through MiXCR, listing each CDR3 protein once. The sample has 250,000 to 350,000 distinct CDR3 sequences, approximately 19% seen once. This clonotype showed up just a few times. This CDR3 region has 14 residues. V was trimmed by 3 bases and J by 0 bases, leaving 8 bases between them. In germline, CDR1 is DFQATT, CDR2 SNEGSKA (reference sequence). Sequenced: PBMCs or a T cell subset sorted from them (not recorded which). The rearrangement uses TRBV20-1 and TRBJ2-2, with D uncertain. The receptor was derived from a man aged 18 to 30 who had mild COVID-19 (a few samples of this study predate the infection). Cell type and time point are not known. In DNA form, the CDR3 reads TGCAGTGCTAGCCCCCTAGCGAACACCGGGGAGCTGTTTTTT. Protein: CSASPLANTGELFF.